One sample yielded the 23 T cell receptor beta chains listed below, sequenced in a study of blood T cell repertoires in COVID-19. Some clones are missing from TCRdb's copy, which holds only in-frame ones; the method was immunoSEQ multiplex PCR. The sample consists of about 71,000 clones, 89% of them appearing once. The material sequenced was peripheral blood. Receptor source: a man in his fifties with active COVID-19.

V is TRBV2 and J is TRBJ1-5; the D gene is possibly TRBD1 (6 bases). The V and J ends lost 6 bases and 4 bases respectively, with 13 bases between them. CDR1 is SNHLY and CDR2 is FYNNEI in the germline V gene. This CDR3 is built from 14 residues. Written as DNA, the CDR3 is TGTGCCAGCAGCAACAGGGCAAGGAATCAGCCCCAGCATTTT. Translating gives CASSNRARNQPQHF.

The chain recombines TRBV30 with TRBJ2-3; 10 nucleotides align to TRBD2. V lost 5 bases to trimming and J lost 5 bases; unmatched junction nucleotides: 10. This CDR3 comprises 15 residues. Per the germline V gene, CDR1 is GTSNPN and CDR2 is SVGIG (reference sequence). The CDR3 nucleotides read TGTGCCTGGGCAAAAAGCGGGGGGGCCGGAGATACGCAGTATTTT. Its protein is CAWAKSGGAGDTQYF.

This clone was observed a few times. This chain joins TRBV12-5 and TRBJ1-2; D may be TRBD1 (5 bases). The germline V gene encodes CDR1 LGHNT and CDR2 FRNRAP. Trimming left V 3 bases short and J 6 bases short, with 11 bases between. CDR3 length equals 13 residues. CDR3 coding DNA: TGTGCTAGTGGTTTCAGGGTGAAGAATGGCTACACCTTC. Its translation: CASGFRVKNGYTF. The full variable domain, with the rest looked up from reference TRBV12-5 and TRBJ1-2, is DARVTQTPRHKVTEMGQEVTMRCQPILGHNTVFWYRQTMMQGLELLAYFRNRAPLDDSGMPKDRFSAEMPDATLATLKIQPSEPRDSAVYFCASGFRVKNGYTFGSGTRLTVV.

CDR3 sequence (DNA): TGTGCCAGCAGCCCCACAGGGGGCGGCGGCTACACCTTC. Translation gives CASSPTGGGGYTF. The chain is built from TRBV14 and TRBJ1-2; 9 nucleotides agree with TRBD1. The V and J ends lost 4 bases and 8 bases, in that order; junction bases with no gene match: 5. Germline CDR1 reads SGHDN; CDR2 reads FVKESK. The CDR3 has 13 amino acids.

This chain connects TRBV4-2 to TRBJ1-2; 8 bases align to TRBD1. CDR3 length equals 15 residues. Trimming removed 0 bases from V and 5 bases from J; junction bases left unmatched: 5. The V gene's germline CDR1 is LGHNA and CDR2 YNFKEQ. DNA of the CDR3: TGTGCCAGCAGCCAAGAACAGGGGGTTGAATATGGCTACACCTTC. Amino acids: CASSQEQGVEYGYTF.

The chain employs TRBV5-5 and TRBJ2-3; D possibly corresponds to TRBD2 (6 bases). V was shortened by 3 bases and J by 0 bases, with 11 bases between the two germline ends. The V gene's germline CDR1 is SGHKS and CDR2 YYEKEE (reference sequence). There are 15 residues in the CDR3. Here the CDR3 reads CASSWSGTSTDTQYF. The CDR3 coding sequence is TGTGCCAGCAGCTGGTCCGGGACTAGCACAGATACGCAGTATTTT.

The rearrangement uses TRBV4-1 and TRBJ2-7, with 10 bases aligning to TRBD2. Looked up from germline, CDR1 is MGHRA and CDR2 is YSYEKL. This CDR3 comprises 14 residues. J was trimmed by 3 bases and V by 2 bases; bases with no gene match: 1. Written as DNA, the CDR3 is TGCGCCAGCAGCCAAAGGACTAGCGGCTACGAGCAGTACTTC. Protein product: CASSQRTSGYEQYF.

The chain joins TRBV27 to TRBJ2-1; 9 bases line up with TRBD2. Trimming cost V 2 bases and J 1 base; bases outside gene matches: 9. The CDR3 has 18 amino acids. The germline CDR1 and CDR2 sequences are MNHEY and SMNVEV (reference sequence). The CDR3 nucleotides are TGTGCCAGCAGTTTAAGCCTAGCGGGGTTCGCGTCCTACAATGAGCAGTTCTTC. It codes for CASSLSLAGFASYNEQFF.

The chain combines TRBV19 with TRBJ1-3; D is uncertain. The length of the CDR3 is 13 residues. In germline, CDR1 is LNHDA, CDR2 SQIVND (reference sequence). V was clipped by 6 bases and J by 2 bases, with 8 bases between them. CDR3 protein: CASRRGAGNTIYF. CDR3 sequence (DNA): TGTGCCAGTAGGAGAGGAGCTGGAAACACCATATATTTT.

The genes are TRBV5-6 and TRBJ1-2, with 7 bases aligning to TRBD1. CDR1 and CDR2 (germline): SGHDT, YYEEEE. The CDR3 is 14 amino acids. Trimming cost V 7 bases and J 4 bases; bases outside gene matches: 10. The CDR3 coding sequence is TGTGCCAGCCGCAGGACAGGATTTACCTATGGCTACACCTTC. This codes for CASRRTGFTYGYTF.

The chain carries TRBV30 and TRBJ1-2, with D possibly being TRBD1 (6 bases). With 3 bases removed from V and 4 bases from J, the gap between germline ends came to 12 bases. Germline CDR1 GTSNPN, CDR2 SVGIG (reference sequence). This CDR3 contains 13 residues. CDR3 sequence (DNA): TGTGCCTGGAGCGAGGACAGCTTCTATGGCTACACCTTC. Encoded protein: CAWSEDSFYGYTF.

The J gene is TRBJ2-1, the V gene TRBV7-3, with 7 bases aligning to TRBD2. Germline V gene data show CDR1 as SGHTA and CDR2 as FQGTGA. V dropped 2 bases and J dropped 6; count of bases not matched to a gene: 1. The CDR3 is made up of 13 amino acids. This chain's CDR3 is CASSLERGNEQFF. DNA for the CDR3: TGTGCCAGCAGCTTAGAGCGGGGCAATGAGCAGTTCTTC.

The chain joins TRBV27 to TRBJ1-6, with TRBD1 matching 8 bases. CDR1 and CDR2 (germline): MNHEY, SMNVEV (reference sequence). V lost 5 bases to trimming and J lost 8 bases; unmatched junction nucleotides: 5. The CDR3 extends over 14 amino acids. The CDR3 sequence: CASSRTGFDSPLHF. The DNA of the CDR3 is TGTGCCAGCAGTCGGACAGGGTTTGATTCACCCCTCCACTTT.

In its sample, this clone was seen once. The chain links TRBV4-2 to TRBJ2-1; 15 bases are a match to TRBD2. Per the germline V gene, CDR1 is LGHNA and CDR2 is YNFKEQ. The CDR3 spans 19 residues. The junction had 8 bases not matched to a gene; V was cut back by 3 bases and J by 2 bases. The CDR3, as DNA: TGTGCCAGCAGCCACCCAGGACTAGCGGGGGGGAGCGCCTACAATGAGCAGTTCTTC. Residues: CASSHPGLAGGSAYNEQFF.

The rearrangement links TRBV29-1 to TRBJ1-4; weak D call: TRBD1 (5 bases). The CDR3 length is 13 residues. V lost 7 bases and J lost 8, with 17 bases in between. CDR1 SQVTM and CDR2 ANQGSEA come from the germline V gene. The CDR3 sequence is CSGGGTPGEKLFF. The CDR3 coding sequence is TGCAGCGGCGGGGGGACCCCGGGGGAAAAACTGTTTTTT.

The chain employs TRBV5-8 and TRBJ2-4; the D gene is possibly TRBD2 (7 bases). CDR1 and CDR2 from the germline V gene are SGHTS and YDEGEE. V was pared by 1 base and J by 4 bases, with 15 bases between. This CDR3 comprises 16 residues. CDR3: CASSLWGGLSKNIQYF. As DNA, the CDR3 is TGTGCCAGCAGCTTGTGGGGGGGCCTGAGTAAAAACATTCAGTACTTC.

The chain employs TRBV5-1 and TRBJ1-2; D not resolved. Deletions cut 0 bases from V and 7 bases from J, with 10 bases between. CDR3 length: 13 residues. The germline gives CDR1 SGHRS, CDR2 YFSETQ. The CDR3, as DNA: TGCGCCAGCAGCTTGGTCCCCGGGATTGGCTACACCTTC. Translating gives CASSLVPGIGYTF.

The chain joins TRBV2 to TRBJ1-2; D remains ambiguous. CDR1 is SNHLY, CDR2 FYNNEI, per germline. The CDR3 loop spans 13 amino acids. Trimming took 6 bases from V and 8 from J, leaving 16 bases between them. The CDR3 bases are TGTGCCAGCAGCCTAGAACAAGGAAGCGGCTACACCTTC. This translates into CASSLEQGSGYTF.

The chain couples TRBV27 to TRBJ1-2; possibly TRBD1 for D (5 bases). From germline, CDR1 is MNHEY and CDR2 SMNVEV (reference sequence). The V gene lost 1 base and the J gene lost 2 bases, with 23 bases spanning the gap. CDR3 length equals 19 residues. The CDR3 sequence is CASSLFFTGLDISNYGYTF. CDR3 DNA sequence: TGTGCCAGCAGTTTATTCTTCACGGGACTGGACATCAGCAACTATGGCTACACCTTC.

The CDR3 loop reads CASSYSGTGSGNTIYF. The CDR3 region has the DNA TGTGCCAGCAGTTACAGCGGGACAGGGTCTGGAAACACCATATATTTT. The chain is built from TRBV6-5 and TRBJ1-3; 9 nucleotides align to TRBD1. This CDR3 is built from 16 residues. Germline V gene data show CDR1 as MNHEY and CDR2 as SVGAGI. V lost 2 bases and J lost 1; bases outside the gene matches: 3.

The chain employs TRBV4-1 and TRBJ2-7, with 7 positions matching TRBD1. Germline CDR1 and CDR2: MGHRA and YSYEKL. Trimming at V came to 0 bases and at J to 5 bases, leaving 7 bases not matched to a gene. The CDR3 length is 15 residues. The CDR3 DNA reads TGCGCCAGCAGCCAAGACCATAGGGGGCTAGACGAGCAGTACTTC. This gives the protein CASSQDHRGLDEQYF.

DNA for the CDR3: TGTGCCAGCAGCTTAGGAGGCTCACAAGAGACCCAGTACTTC. It codes for CASSLGGSQETQYF. The chain employs TRBV7-2 and TRBJ2-5; D gene unclear. The V end lost 1 base, the J end lost 2 bases, and 8 bases lay between the germline ends. CDR1 SGHTA and CDR2 FQGNSA come from the germline V gene. The CDR3 loop spans 14 amino acids.

The chain combines TRBV19 with TRBJ2-7; TRBD2 is a possible D gene (6 bases). Trimming took 7 bases from V and 5 from J, leaving 21 bases between them. The CDR3 consists of 15 residues. Germline V gives CDR1 LNHDA, CDR2 SQIVND (reference sequence). The CDR3 region has the DNA TGTGCCAGTACCCCAAGGGGTCGGGGGACCAACGAGCAGTACTTC. Protein: CASTPRGRGTNEQYF.